A single sample is the source of the 5 T cell receptor beta chains below, sequenced in a study of glioma-infiltrating T cells. The iRepertoire nested amplicon-rescue multiplex PCR amplified TCR alpha and beta CDR3s from RNA. TCRdb re-analysed the multiplex PCR reads in MiXCR, keeping a single row per CDR3 protein. The repertoire holds more than 300,000 distinct CDR3 sequences, roughly two fifths seen once, with more than 10% in the top ten. The sample consisted of glioma tissue, nonneoplastic brain tissue, or PBMCs (not recorded which). These receptors came from a human donor with low-grade glioma or glioblastoma, undergoing nonglioma brain surgery, or in good health (not recorded which).

CDR3 protein: CASLGTADTQYF. In DNA, the CDR3 is TGTGCCAGTCTGGGAACGGCAGATACGCAGTATTTT. V usage is TRBV28 and J usage is TRBJ2-3; D is unclear. The germline V gene encodes CDR1 MDHEN and CDR2 SYDVKM. V lost 9 bases and J 4 bases, leaving 11 bases between the germline ends. There are 12 residues in the CDR3.

This clonotype was recorded a few times. The rearrangement uses TRBV20-1 and TRBJ2-5; D not resolved. CDR1 and CDR2 (germline): DFQATT, SNEGSKA (reference sequence). CDR3 length equals 13 residues. The V end lost 6 bases, the J end lost 1 base, and 12 bases lay between the germline ends. The CDR3 bases are TGCAGTGCCCCGCGACGGTTCCAAGAGACCCAGTACTTC. Amino acid sequence: CSAPRRFQETQYF.

The chain recombines TRBV20-1 with TRBJ2-4; D is perhaps TRBD1 (6 bases). The CDR3 length is 13 residues. Germline values: CDR1 DFQATT, CDR2 SNEGSKA (reference sequence). This CDR3 is CRAGAQGQDIQYF. The CDR3 region has the DNA TGCAGGGCCGGGGCACAGGGCCAAGACATTCAGTACTTC.

V gene TRBV12-3 or TRBV12-4 combines with J gene TRBJ2-7, with no clear D. There are 14 residues in the CDR3. V was shortened by 6 bases and J by 2 bases, with 14 bases between the two germline ends. The CDR3 sequence: CASSPDIVPYEQYF. CDR3 bases: TGTGCCAGCAGCCCAGACATTGTCCCCTACGAGCAGTACTTC.

V and J are TRBV7-9 and TRBJ1-4; TRBD1 matches at 7 bases. Germline loops: CDR1 SEHNR, CDR2 FQNEAQ (reference sequence). The ends lost 5 bases at V and 6 bases at J; junction bases unmatched: 6. The CDR3 totals 14 residues. DNA for the CDR3: TGTGCCAGCAGCGGGACAGCCAGAGATGAAAAACTGTTTTTT. Its translation is CASSGTARDEKLFF.